The rows below give T cell receptor beta chains drawn from one sample of a study of Ad26.COV2.S vaccination and SARS-CoV-2 variants. Profiled with immunoSEQ multiplex PCR; TCRdb holds only in-frame clones, not every one. Among roughly 300,000 clones listed, roughly 90% were seen once. This specimen consisted of peripheral blood, obtained in a trial of Ad26.COV2.S vaccine versus placebo. These receptor sequences come from a person between 18 and 60 years old who received the Ad26.COV2.S COVID-19 vaccine or a placebo. The CDR3 runs from the conserved cysteine through the conserved F or W. D genes are given only for firm matches. The size field is filled for only some rows; it gives once, few, many or a size class.

TRBV6-2/TRBV6-3	NA	NA	TRBJ1-1	CASSPPGGEAFF	TGTGCCAGCAGCCCACCCGGGGGTGAAGCTTTCTTT
TRBV5-1	NA	NA	TRBJ2-3	CASNGASTDTQYF	TGCGCCAGCAACGGGGCTAGCACAGATACGCAGTATTTT
TRBV30	NA	NA	TRBJ1-3	CAWSILTGNTIYF	TGTGCCTGGAGTATCCTGACTGGAAACACCATATATTTT
TRBV5-4	NA	NA	TRBJ2-7	CASSSQSGTVDEQYF	TGTGCCAGCAGCTCTCAATCCGGGACCGTCGACGAGCAGTACTTC
TRBV5-1	TRBD1	NA	TRBJ1-2	CASSQQQGFYGYTF	TGCGCCAGCAGCCAACAACAGGGGTTCTATGGCTACACCTTC
TRBV11-2	NA	NA	TRBJ2-5	CASSWIQETQYF	TGTGCCAGCAGCTGGATCCAAGAGACCCAGTACTTC
TRBV7-8	NA	NA	TRBJ1-1	CASSSFTFVGTEAFF	TGTGCCAGCAGCTCCTTCACGTTCGTTGGCACTGAAGCTTTCTTT
TRBV5-1	NA	NA	TRBJ2-1	CASSSGTMDEQFF	TGCGCCAGCAGCTCCGGGACCATGGATGAGCAGTTCTTC
TRBV3-1/TRBV3-2	TRBD2	NA	TRBJ2-2	CASSQGRGVTGELFF	TGTGCCAGCAGCCAAGGGCGGGGGGTGACCGGGGAGCTGTTTTTT
TRBV19	TRBD1	NA	TRBJ2-1	CASRSDRSSYNEQFF	TGTGCCAGTAGGTCGGACAGGAGTTCCTACAATGAGCAGTTCTTC
TRBV28	TRBD1	NA	TRBJ1-1	CASSPHHRGLLTEAFF	TGTGCCAGCAGTCCACACCACAGGGGGCTTTTGACTGAAGCTTTCTTT
TRBV7-7	NA	NA	TRBJ2-2	CASRQARTNTGELFF	TGTGCTAGCAGGCAAGCCCGTACGAACACCGGGGAGCTGTTTTTT
TRBV9	NA	NA	TRBJ1-1	CASNPGQNTEAFF	TGTGCCAGCAACCCGGGACAGAACACTGAAGCTTTCTTT
TRBV3-1/TRBV3-2	NA	NA	TRBJ1-1	CASSPPTGRGGTEAFF	TGTGCCAGCAGCCCTCCGACAGGCCGGGGTGGCACTGAAGCTTTCTTT
TRBV19	NA	NA	TRBJ1-5	CASSNPRASNQPQHF	TGTGCCAGTAGTAATCCTCGGGCCAGCAATCAGCCCCAGCATTTT
TRBV14	NA	NA	TRBJ1-1	CASSQLSGQRNTEAFF	TGTGCCAGCAGCCAACTAAGCGGGCAGCGAAACACTGAAGCTTTCTTT
TRBV30	TRBD2	NA	TRBJ2-1	CAYLAGHYNEQFF	TGTGCCTACCTAGCGGGACACTACAATGAGCAGTTCTTC
TRBV18	NA	NA	TRBJ1-6	CASSPQGSYNSPLHF	TGTGCCAGCTCGCCACAGGGCTCCTATAATTCACCCCTCCACTTT
TRBV2	TRBD1	once	TRBJ2-7	CASREQGYEQYF	TGTGCCAGCAGGGAACAGGGGTACGAGCAGTACTTC
TRBV2	NA	NA	TRBJ2-1	CARGQTGNAGEQFF	TGTGCCAGGGGTCAGACAGGGAATGCGGGAGAGCAGTTCTTC
TRBV7-3	NA	NA	TRBJ2-7	CASSPDPGLAYEQYF	TGTGCCAGCAGCCCAGACCCAGGGTTGGCCTACGAGCAGTACTTC
TRBV19	TRBD2	NA	TRBJ2-3	CASSPTMAGVFPDTQYF	TGTGCCAGTAGTCCTACAATGGCGGGAGTATTCCCAGATACGCAGTATTTT
TRBV4-1	TRBD1	NA	TRBJ2-5	CASSQDRTGLVSKETQYF	TGCGCCAGCAGCCAAGATAGGACAGGGTTGGTTAGTAAGGAGACCCAGTACTTC
TRBV30	NA	few	TRBJ1-6	CAWSTTEYNSPLHF	TGTGCCTGGAGCACAACAGAGTATAATTCACCCCTCCACTTT
TRBV28	NA	NA	TRBJ1-1	CASSLRGGNTEAFF	TGTGCCAGCAGTTTGAGGGGCGGGAACACTGAAGCTTTCTTT
TRBV4-3	NA	NA	TRBJ1-2	CASSQEAGSGGYTF	TGCGCCAGCAGCCAAGAGGCAGGTAGTGGCGGCTACACCTTC
TRBV19	NA	NA	TRBJ1-4	CASSLLETVNEKLFF	TGTGCCAGTAGTCTCTTGGAGACGGTTAATGAAAAACTGTTTTTT
TRBV7-6	NA	once	TRBJ2-7	CASSPRQSYEQYF	TGTGCCAGCAGCCCACGACAGTCCTACGAGCAGTACTTC
TRBV25-1	TRBD2	NA	TRBJ2-2	CATLLGGVDTGELFF	TGTGCCACCCTGCTGGGAGGGGTGGACACCGGGGAGCTGTTTTTT
TRBV7-2	TRBD1	NA	TRBJ2-7	CASSLGTGRMYEQYF	TGTGCCAGCAGCTTAGGGACAGGTCGGATGTACGAGCAGTACTTC
TRBV7-9	TRBD1	NA	TRBJ2-1	CASSLEGTAYNEQFF	TGTGCCAGCAGCTTAGAAGGGACAGCCTACAATGAGCAGTTCTTC
TRBV6-1	NA	few	TRBJ1-2	CASSEGTNYGYTF	TGTGCCAGCAGTGAAGGCACTAACTATGGCTACACCTTC
TRBV7-2	NA	NA	TRBJ1-6	CASSLSRAGVESPLHF	TGTGCCAGCAGCTTAAGTCGGGCGGGGGTGGAATCACCCCTCCACTTT
TRBV6-5	NA	NA	TRBJ1-5	CASSYSRGLGQPQHF	TGTGCCAGCAGTTACAGCAGGGGTCTCGGTCAGCCCCAGCATTTT
TRBV5-4	NA	NA	TRBJ1-6	CASSLGQFINSPLHF	TGTGCCAGCAGTTTAGGACAGTTTATCAATTCACCCCTCCACTTT
TRBV15	NA	NA	TRBJ1-2	CATSRDPVGSVYGYTF	TGTGCCACCAGCAGAGATCCGGTCGGGTCGGTCTATGGCTACACCTTC
TRBV3-1/TRBV3-2	NA	NA	TRBJ2-2	CATRDWGTNTGELFF	TGTGCCACCCGGGACTGGGGAACGAACACCGGGGAGCTGTTTTTT
TRBV5-1	TRBD1	NA	TRBJ2-4	CASSLAEQGNIQYF	TGCGCCAGCAGCTTGGCCGAACAGGGGAACATTCAGTACTTC
TRBV11-1	NA	NA	TRBJ2-3	CASSLSQDTYTDTQYF	TGTGCCAGCAGCCTTTCGCAGGACACATACACAGATACGCAGTATTTT
TRBV6-4	NA	NA	TRBJ2-6	CASSNREAGANVLTF	TGTGCCAGCAGTAACAGGGAAGCTGGGGCCAACGTCCTGACTTTC
TRBV28	NA	few	TRBJ1-2	CASSLGTWDFGYTF	TGTGCCAGCAGTTTAGGGACATGGGATTTTGGCTACACCTTC
TRBV19	NA	NA	TRBJ1-5	CASSIDRQGNQPQHF	TGTGCCAGTAGTATCGACAGGCAGGGTAATCAGCCCCAGCATTTT
TRBV4-2	NA	NA	TRBJ1-1	CASSMTGNTEAFF	TGTGCCAGCAGTATGACAGGGAACACTGAAGCTTTCTTT
TRBV7-3	TRBD1	NA	TRBJ1-2	CASSLEQGGGYTF	TGTGCCAGCAGCTTAGAACAGGGGGGTGGCTACACCTTC
TRBV19	NA	NA	TRBJ2-2	CASSKRTYATGELFF	TGTGCCAGTAGCAAGAGGACGTATGCCACCGGGGAGCTGTTTTTT
TRBV6-5	TRBD2	NA	TRBJ2-5	CASSLSGGKYETQYF	TGTGCCAGCAGCCTTAGCGGGGGGAAGTATGAGACCCAGTACTTC